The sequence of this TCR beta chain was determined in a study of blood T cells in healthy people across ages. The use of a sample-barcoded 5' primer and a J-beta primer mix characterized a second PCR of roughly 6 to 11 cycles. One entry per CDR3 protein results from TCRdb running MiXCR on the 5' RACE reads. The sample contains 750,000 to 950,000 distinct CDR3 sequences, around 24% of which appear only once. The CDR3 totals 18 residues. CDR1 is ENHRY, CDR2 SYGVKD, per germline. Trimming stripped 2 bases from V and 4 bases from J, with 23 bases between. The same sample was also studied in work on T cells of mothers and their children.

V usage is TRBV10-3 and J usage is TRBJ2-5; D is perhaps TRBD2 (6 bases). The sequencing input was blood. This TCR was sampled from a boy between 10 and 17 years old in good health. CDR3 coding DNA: TGTGCCATCAGTGAGCCCCCGAGAAACACGGGGGAACGAGAGACCCAGTACTTC. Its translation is CAISEPPRNTGERETQYF.